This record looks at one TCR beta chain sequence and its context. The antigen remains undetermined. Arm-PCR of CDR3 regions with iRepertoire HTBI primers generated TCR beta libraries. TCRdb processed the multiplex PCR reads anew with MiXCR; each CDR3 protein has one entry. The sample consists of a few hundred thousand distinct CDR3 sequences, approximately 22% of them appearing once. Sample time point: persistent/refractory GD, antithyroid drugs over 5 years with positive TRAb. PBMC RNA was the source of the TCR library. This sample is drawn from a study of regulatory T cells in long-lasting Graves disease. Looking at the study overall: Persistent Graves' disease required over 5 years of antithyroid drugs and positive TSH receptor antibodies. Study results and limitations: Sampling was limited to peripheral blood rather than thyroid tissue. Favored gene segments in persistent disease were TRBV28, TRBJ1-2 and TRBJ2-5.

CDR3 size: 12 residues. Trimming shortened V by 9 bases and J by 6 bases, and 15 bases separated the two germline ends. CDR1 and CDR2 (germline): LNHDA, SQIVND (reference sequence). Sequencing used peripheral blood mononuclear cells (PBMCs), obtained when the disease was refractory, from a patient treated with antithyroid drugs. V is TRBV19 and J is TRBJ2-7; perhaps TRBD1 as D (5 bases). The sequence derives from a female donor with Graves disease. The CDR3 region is CASSQGPVEQYF. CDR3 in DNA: TGTGCCAGCTCGCAGGGCCCGGTCGAGCAGTACTTC.